One sample yielded the 27 T cell receptor beta chains listed below, sequenced in a study of blood T cell repertoires in COVID-19. Sequencing used immunoSEQ multiplex PCR; TCRdb keeps in-frame clones, though not all of them. The sample has more than 150,000 clones, more than 85% seen once. Sequenced material: peripheral blood. Receptors were obtained from a young man with acute or convalescent COVID-19.

The CDR3 is CAWSPWDRVPSGNTIYF. CDR3 sequence (DNA): TGTGCCTGGAGTCCATGGGACAGGGTTCCCTCTGGAAACACCATATATTTT. The gene calls are TRBV30 and TRBJ1-3; 9 positions match TRBD1. With 2 bases clipped from V and 0 bases from J, the junction kept 8 bases outside the gene matches. Germline V gives CDR1 GTSNPN, CDR2 SVGIG (reference sequence). The CDR3 consists of 17 residues.

V gene TRBV7-6 combines with J gene TRBJ1-2; D might be TRBD1 (6 bases). The CDR3 consists of 14 residues. V dropped 3 bases and J dropped 6 bases, with 14 bases sitting between them. From germline, CDR1 is SGHVS and CDR2 FNYEAQ. CDR3 sequence (DNA): TGTGCCAGCAGCTTGGCAGGGGCCCATGATGGCTACACCTTC. Translating gives CASSLAGAHDGYTF.

The CDR3 nucleotides are TGTGCCAGCAGCGCCGGGGGGGGTAGTGGCTACACCTTC. It yields the protein CASSAGGGSGYTF. The V and J genes are TRBV6-6 and TRBJ1-2, with a weak D call TRBD1 (5 bases). Germline lookup yields CDR1 MNHNY and CDR2 SVGAGI (reference sequence). This CDR3 region has 13 residues. V was cut by 6 bases and J by 7 bases, with 15 bases left in between.

The sample holds one count of this clone. This chain connects TRBV9 to TRBJ2-1; 10 bases map to TRBD1. V dropped 3 bases and J dropped 2; count of bases not matched to a gene: 2. The CDR3 is made up of 15 amino acids. Germline-derived CDR1 and CDR2 are SGDLS and YYNGEE. The CDR3 is CASSEGQGTYNEQFF. In nucleotides, the CDR3 is TGTGCCAGCAGCGAGGGACAGGGGACCTACAATGAGCAGTTCTTC.

This chain uses TRBV5-8 with TRBJ2-7; 7 nucleotides line up with TRBD1. J lost 1 base, V lost 1 base, and 5 bases had no gene match. The CDR3 is 15 residues long. Per the germline V gene, CDR1 is SGHTS and CDR2 is YDEGEE. DNA for the CDR3: TGTGCCAGCAGCTTGATCAGGGGGTTGTCCTACGAGCAGTACTTC. This encodes CASSLIRGLSYEQYF.

The V and J genes are TRBV14 and TRBJ2-5, with D possibly matching TRBD2 (6 bases). The germline V gene has CDR1 SGHDN and CDR2 FVKESK. The CDR3 runs to 16 residues. Trimming took off 1 base at V and 6 bases at J, with 18 bases between the two ends. CDR3 DNA sequence: TGTGCCAGCAGCCAAGTAGGTGGCCGCCGGGGGAAGACCCAGTACTTC. Translating it yields CASSQVGGRRGKTQYF.

V is TRBV9 and J is TRBJ2-7; 7 bases map to TRBD1. Germline lookup yields CDR1 SGDLS and CDR2 YYNGEE. The CDR3 has 14 residues. With V trimmed by 0 bases and J by 2 bases, 2 bases remained unmatched. The CDR3 here is CASSVGGTAYEQYF. Here the CDR3 DNA reads TGTGCCAGCAGCGTAGGGGGGACAGCCTACGAGCAGTACTTC.

The chain carries TRBV27 and TRBJ2-1, with TRBD2 matching 12 bases. With V trimmed by 3 bases and J by 7 bases, 4 bases remained unmatched. Germline values: CDR1 MNHEY, CDR2 SMNVEV (reference sequence). The CDR3 has 15 residues. CDR3 DNA: TGTGCCAGCAGTTTCCTAGCGGGGGGGCCTAATGAGCAGTTCTTC. Its protein is CASSFLAGGPNEQFF.

On this clone: This CDR3 is also generated by other DNA sequences in the sample. The genes are TRBV7-9 and TRBJ1-6, with 7 bases that match TRBD1. V lost 5 bases and J lost 9; bases outside the gene matches: 7. The CDR3 loop spans 14 amino acids. From germline, CDR1 is SEHNR and CDR2 FQNEAQ (reference sequence). CDR3 region: CASSLRQGGSPLHF. The CDR3 DNA reads as TGTGCCAGCAGCCTACGACAGGGTGGTTCACCCCTCCACTTT. Together with reference TRBV7-9 and TRBJ1-6, the CDR3 gives the full variable domain: DTGVSQNPRHKITKRGQNVTFRCDPISEHNRLYWYRQTLGQGPEFLTYFQNEAQLEKSRLLSDRFSAERPKGSFSTLEIQRTEQGDSAMYLCASSLRQGGSPLHFGNGTRLTVT.

V and J are TRBV6-2 or TRBV6-3 and TRBJ2-5; D may be TRBD2 (6 bases). Germline CDR1 reads MNHEY; CDR2 reads SVGEGT. The CDR3 is made up of 14 amino acids. The V end was cut by 5 bases, the J end by 1 base, with 11 bases between. CDR3 sequence: CASSLRLGQETQYF. CDR3 coding DNA: TGTGCCAGCAGTCTAAGACTAGGCCAAGAGACCCAGTACTTC.

The CDR3 coding sequence is TGTGCCAGCAGCTTAGGTGACAAATTTAACTATGGCTACACCTTC. The encoded protein is CASSLGDKFNYGYTF. The chain is built from TRBV7-8 and TRBJ1-2, with D unresolved. Trimming took 1 base from V and 1 from J, leaving 10 bases between them. The germline V gene has CDR1 SGHVS and CDR2 FQNEAQ. The CDR3 contains 15 residues.

The table lists this clone with a few counts. This sequence joins TRBV5-6 and TRBJ2-7, with 7 bases that match TRBD1. The CDR3 extends over 15 amino acids. V lost 3 bases to trimming and J lost 7 bases; unmatched junction nucleotides: 13. CDR1 SGHDT and CDR2 YYEEEE come from the germline V gene. CDR3 sequence (DNA): TGTGCCAGCAGCTGGGGACAGCTTAAAAACGGGGAGCAGTACGTC. Its protein product is CASSWGQLKNGEQYV.

The chain couples TRBV6-2 or TRBV6-3 to TRBJ1-1; tentative D call: TRBD1 (6 bases). Trimming took off 4 bases at V and 1 base at J, with 10 bases between the two ends. The V gene's germline CDR1 is MNHEY and CDR2 SVGEGT. The CDR3 is made up of 14 amino acids. The CDR3 nucleotides read TGTGCCAGCAGTTGGACAGACAAGAACACTGAAGCTTTCTTT. Encoded protein: CASSWTDKNTEAFF.

As DNA, the CDR3 is TGTGCCAGCAGCACCGGACAGGGCTTCACTGAAGCTTTCTTT. Its protein product is CASSTGQGFTEAFF. V usage is TRBV5-5 and J usage is TRBJ1-1, with 8 bases fitting TRBD1. V shed 4 bases and J 4 bases; nucleotides not matched to a gene: 6. CDR1 and CDR2 (germline): SGHKS, YYEKEE (reference sequence). The CDR3 is 14 residues long.

This chain connects TRBV7-6 to TRBJ2-1, with 8 bases fitting TRBD1. The CDR3 is 17 residues long. The V and J ends lost 4 bases and 5 bases, in that order; junction bases with no gene match: 13. Per the germline V gene, CDR1 is SGHVS and CDR2 is FNYEAQ. In nucleotides, the CDR3 is TGTGCCAGCAGCTCCGGGACAGGCGGCTTATCGGACAATGAGCAGTTCTTC. It specifies CASSSGTGGLSDNEQFF.

The chain is built from TRBV5-1 and TRBJ2-2; D unresolved. The CDR3 length is 16 residues. CDR1 and CDR2 from the germline V gene are SGHRS and YFSETQ. V was shortened by 0 bases and J by 0 bases, with 9 bases between the two germline ends. The chain's CDR3 is CASSLEVGTNTGELFF. In nucleotides, the CDR3 is TGCGCCAGCAGCTTGGAAGTGGGCACGAACACCGGGGAGCTGTTTTTT.

This sequence joins TRBV7-3 and TRBJ1-1, with D perhaps matching TRBD1 (6 bases). The CDR3 consists of 15 residues. V dropped 3 bases and J dropped 2 bases, with 13 bases sitting between them. CDR1 and CDR2 (germline): SGHTA, FQGTGA. CDR3 bases: TGTGCCAGCAGCTTCCTTCGACAGGCCAACACTGAAGCTTTCTTT. It yields the protein CASSFLRQANTEAFF.

This chain uses TRBV10-2 with TRBJ1-1; maybe TRBD1 (5 bases). Germline V gives CDR1 WSHSY, CDR2 SAAADI. Trimming removed 6 bases at V and 1 base at J, with 12 bases between. This CDR3 spans 14 amino acids. DNA of the CDR3: TGCGCCAGCAGAGGGGTGGTCCCGAACACTGAAGCTTTCTTT. It is translated as CASRGVVPNTEAFF.

J is TRBJ1-2 and V is TRBV6-5; TRBD1 matches 7 bases. The CDR3 runs to 13 residues. With 4 bases clipped from V and 8 bases from J, the junction kept 7 bases outside the gene matches. Germline V gives CDR1 MNHEY, CDR2 SVGAGI. CDR3 sequence reads: CASSSTGAQGYTF. CDR3 DNA sequence: TGTGCCAGCAGTTCAACAGGGGCGCAGGGCTACACCTTC.

The J gene is TRBJ1-4, the V gene TRBV28, with D tentatively TRBD1 (6 bases). Germline CDR1 is MDHEN and CDR2 is SYDVKM. This CDR3 has 14 residues. Trimming took 9 bases from V and 7 from J, leaving 18 bases between them. The CDR3 bases are TGTGCCAGTAAGGAAGGTCAGGGGCGTGAAAAACTGTTTTTT. Translation gives CASKEGQGREKLFF. Looking up the rest from reference TRBV28 and TRBJ1-4 gives the full variable domain: DVKVTQSSRYLVKRTGEKVFLECVQDMDHENMFWYRQDPGLGLRLIYFSYDVKMKEKGDIPEGYSVSREKKERFSLILESASTNQTSMYLCASKEGQGREKLFFGSGTQLSVL.

This sequence joins TRBV7-9 and TRBJ1-1; D gene uncertain. Germline CDR1 and CDR2: SEHNR and FQNEAQ (reference sequence). V was cut by 1 base and J by 2 bases, with 5 bases left in between. The CDR3 spans 13 residues. The CDR3 region has the DNA TGTGCCAGCAGCTTAGGTTCTAACACTGAAGCTTTCTTT. It is translated as CASSLGSNTEAFF.

The rearrangement links TRBV18 to TRBJ2-1, with 7 bases that match TRBD1. This CDR3 region has 16 residues. V trimming: 4 bases; J trimming: 0 bases; junction bases outside the gene matches: 6. Germline CDR1 KGHSH, CDR2 LQKENI. The CDR3 is CASSLTGASSYNEQFF. CDR3 bases: TGTGCCAGCTCACTTACAGGGGCCAGCTCCTACAATGAGCAGTTCTTC.

The J gene is TRBJ1-6, the V gene TRBV5-1; possibly TRBD1 for D (5 bases). V lost 4 bases to trimming and J lost 1 base, with 24 bases between them. This CDR3 is built from 20 residues. Germline loops: CDR1 SGHRS, CDR2 YFSETQ. The CDR3 DNA follows: TGCGCCAGCAGCCCTCTCCCGGCCGGGCCAGGGAGGTCCTATAATTCACCCCTCCACTTT. Translation: CASSPLPAGPGRSYNSPLHF.

This rearrangement joins TRBV12-5 to TRBJ2-7; the D gene is possibly TRBD1 (5 bases). CDR3 length: 13 residues. Trimming left V 2 bases short and J 0 bases short, with 5 bases between. Germline V lookup: CDR1 LGHNT, CDR2 FRNRAP. The CDR3 region is CASGLTGSYEQYF. The CDR3 DNA is TGTGCTAGTGGTTTGACAGGCTCCTACGAGCAGTACTTC.

The chain couples TRBV6-1 to TRBJ1-6, with no clear D. The V gene lost 4 bases and the J gene lost 4 bases, with 14 bases spanning the gap. This CDR3 spans 16 amino acids. CDR1 is MNHNS, CDR2 SASEGT, per germline. CDR3 loop: CASSGQLVLYNSPLHF. CDR3 nucleotides: TGTGCCAGCAGTGGCCAACTCGTATTATATAATTCACCCCTCCACTTT.

The chain joins TRBV21-1 to TRBJ1-5. TRBV21-1 represents a pseudogene. This CDR3 spans 18 amino acids. CDR3 sequence reads: CASSKLREDKMGNQPQHF. The CDR3 nucleotides are TGTGCCAGCAGCAAGCTTAGGGAGGACAAAATGGGCAATCAGCCCCAGCATTTT.

The V and J genes are TRBV5-1 and TRBJ1-5; no reliable D call. The CDR3 is 14 amino acids. The germline V gene has CDR1 SGHRS and CDR2 YFSETQ. Trimming pared 4 bases from V and 3 bases from J, leaving 11 bases between. The CDR3 protein is CASSPDGDNQPQHF. The CDR3 DNA reads as TGCGCCAGCAGCCCAGACGGAGACAATCAGCCCCAGCATTTT.